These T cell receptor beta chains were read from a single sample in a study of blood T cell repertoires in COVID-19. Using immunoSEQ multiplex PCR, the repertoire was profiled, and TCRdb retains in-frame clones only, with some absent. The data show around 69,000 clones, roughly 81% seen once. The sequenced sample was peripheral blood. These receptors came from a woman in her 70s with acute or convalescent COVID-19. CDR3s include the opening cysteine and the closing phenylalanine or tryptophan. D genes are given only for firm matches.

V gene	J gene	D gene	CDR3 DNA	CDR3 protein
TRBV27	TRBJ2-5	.	TGTGCCAGCAGTTCGGGAGAGGCGGGCCGAAAGACCCAGTACTTC	CASSSGEAGRKTQYF
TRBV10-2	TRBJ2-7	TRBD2	TGCGCCAGCAGTGACTTTCGGACTAGCGGGAGGTCCACCTCCTACGAGCAGTACTTC	CASSDFRTSGRSTSYEQYF
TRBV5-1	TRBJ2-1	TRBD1	TGCGCCAGCAGCTTAGGACAGGGCGGCAATGAGCAGTTCTTC	CASSLGQGGNEQFF
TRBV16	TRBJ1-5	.	TGTGCCAGCAGCCAACAGGGAAGATCTAGCAATCAGCCCCAGCATTTT	CASSQQGRSSNQPQHF
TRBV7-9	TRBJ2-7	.	TGTGCCAGCAGCTTTCCCGGACAGACCTACGAGCAGTACTTC	CASSFPGQTYEQYF
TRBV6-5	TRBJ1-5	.	TGTGCCAGCATAGGGGTCCTCAATCAGCCCCAGCATTTT	CASIGVLNQPQHF
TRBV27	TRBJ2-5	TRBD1	TGTGCCAGCAGCATACAGGGGGCCCGGACAAGCGAGACCCAGTACTTC	CASSIQGARTSETQYF
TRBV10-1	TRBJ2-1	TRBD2	TGCGCCAGCAGTGATCAGCCTAGCGGGTTTGTTGAGCAGTTCTTC	CASSDQPSGFVEQFF
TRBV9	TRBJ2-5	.	TGTGCCAGCAGCGAAACCGGGACTCCTAGGGAGACCCAGTACTTC	CASSETGTPRETQYF
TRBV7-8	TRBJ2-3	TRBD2	TGTGCCAGCAGCTTAGGGACTAGCCCAGATACGCAGTATTTT	CASSLGTSPDTQYF
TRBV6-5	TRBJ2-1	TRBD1	TGTGCCAGCAGCGACAGGGGGCCGCAGTTCTTC	CASSDRGPQFF